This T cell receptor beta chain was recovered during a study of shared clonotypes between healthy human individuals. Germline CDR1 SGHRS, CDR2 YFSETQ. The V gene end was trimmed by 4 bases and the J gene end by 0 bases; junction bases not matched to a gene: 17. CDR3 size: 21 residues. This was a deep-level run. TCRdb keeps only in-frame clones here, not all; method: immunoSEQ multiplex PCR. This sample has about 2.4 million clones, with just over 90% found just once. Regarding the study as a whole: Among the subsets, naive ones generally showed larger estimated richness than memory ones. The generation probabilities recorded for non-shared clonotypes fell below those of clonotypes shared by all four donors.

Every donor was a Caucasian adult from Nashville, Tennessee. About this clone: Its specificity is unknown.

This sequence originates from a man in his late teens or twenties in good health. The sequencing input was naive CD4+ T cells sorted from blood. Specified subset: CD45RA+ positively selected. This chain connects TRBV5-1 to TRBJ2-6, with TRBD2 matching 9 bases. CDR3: CASSLRGTLAGLTSGANVLTF. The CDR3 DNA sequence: TGCGCCAGCAGCCTACGAGGCACGCTAGCGGGACTTACCTCTGGGGCCAACGTCCTGACTTTC.